The sequence of this TCR beta chain was determined in a study of blood T cells in healthy people across ages (dated by TCRdb to between 2014 and 2017). With regard to the full study: In model experiments, template switching captured roughly one uniquely barcoded TCR beta cDNA molecule for every two T cells. Age-related changes in TCR beta repertoire diversity were measured in the study by deep sequencing normalized with unique cDNA molecular identifiers. The donors were split into four age groups: young (average 16 years), middle-aged (39), aged (about 56) and long-lived (roughly 86). Using the same blood draw, the study looked at two additional independent replicas of 1 million unique cDNA reads for two donors, one aged 18 to 30 and the other aged 80 or older. Paper-wide results and their limitations: Compared with the aged group, more naive CD4+ T cells, fewer expanded clones and increased TCR diversity were shown by the long-lived group, suggesting age selection. Because profiling used bulk unsorted PBMCs, naive and antigen-experienced compartments could not be compared conclusively. Observed TCR beta diversity correlated strongly with the percentage of naive T cells measured by flow cytometry. The CMV infection status of donors was not known, potentially confounding age-related changes in expanded clonotypes. Estimates of total diversity based on one million sequenced T cells were regarded as lower bounds and as underestimates. Observed TCR beta diversity per million T cells fell roughly linearly with age, and a significant reduction was already apparent by age roughly 40.

Donors were 40 or so systemically healthy Caucasian individuals from Russia aged 6 to 90 years. Each donor gave 8 to 10 milliliters of peripheral blood, drawn into EDTA-treated Vacutainer tubes. Ficoll-Paque density-gradient centrifugation was used to isolate PBMCs, with at least 6.5 million obtained per sample. Trizol reagent was used to extract total RNA from the PBMCs, yielding at least 6 micrograms per sample. Naive CD45RAhigh/CD27high T cell percentages were measured by flow cytometry on a PBMC aliquot from every donor. Preparation of the library involved 5' RACE. Sequencing took place on an Illumina HiSeq 2500. A second PCR of roughly 6 to 12 cycles was run with a J-beta primer mix and a sample-barcoded 5' primer. A template-switch 5' adaptor carrying 12 random nucleotides introduced a unique molecular identifier onto each TCR beta cDNA molecule. Each sample yielded at least 3 million CDR3-containing paired-end reads. All of the RNA was converted into first-strand cDNA using the Mint cDNA synthesis kit, with a TRBC-specific oligonucleotide serving as the primer. Following uracil-DNA glycosylase treatment, a first 18-cycle PCR with universal primers M1SS and BC2_uni_R was performed on all cDNA. On the study's bioinformatics: Normalization of each sample was performed by random selection of 1 million high-quality reads, each carrying a distinct molecular identifier. Instead of being binned into consensus sequences, reads that shared molecular identifiers were thrown out. MiTCR, set to a Q25 quality threshold and the strictest error-elimination algorithm, was used for CDR3 identification, clonotype clustering and error correction. A nonparametric unseen species model with Euler transformation was used to estimate a lower bound on total TCR beta diversity. TCRdb handled the public reads itself, with Q25 trimming in fastp and clone calling in MiXCR, and kept productive beta chains. Records with the same CDR3 protein are collapsed into one entry carrying the most frequent genes and DNA. These V and J calls are TCRdb output, not the study's own analysis. The sample table shows 600,000 to 900,000 distinct CDR3 sequences, and roughly 25% are seen once. Jointly, the top ten make up 2.5% to 3.5% of the sample.

The CDR3 has 14 amino acids, counting the end cysteine and phenylalanine. This entry keeps only the CDR3 DNA: 42 bases, framed from base 1. The germline V gene yields MNHNS for CDR1 and SASEGT for CDR2. V is cut back by 4 bases and J by 8 bases, with 9 bases in the junction unmatched. In the case of this clonotype: Its antigen specificity is not known. No base-level quality is on record; no much larger clone is a single base apart.

The same sample was also studied in work on T cells of mothers and their children. As noted in the second study: Nine systemically healthy Caucasian individuals served as donors, namely three mothers together with their six children. cDNA synthesis consumed the entire amount of extracted RNA, loaded at approximately 1.6 ug RNA in each 15 ul reaction. In the second PCR, the M1S primer introduced both the sample barcodes and 2-4 random nucleotides. Each mother yielded over 9.5 million TCR beta CDR3 reads and each child 3 million or so reads. In both related and unrelated pairs, thymic selection shapes the output of TCR recombination in a similar way, with inherited differences having only a minor effect. Normalized repertoire overlap was always found to be slightly, but never significantly, higher in related mother-child pairs than in unrelated mother-child pairs. No persistent microchimeric T cell clones were detected, at a sensitivity of 90 to 100 clones per million clonotypes. The study used deep NGS to compare TCR beta repertoires of mothers and children, seeking features distinguishing related mother-child pairs from unrelated individuals. The mean age was approximately 41 +/- 4 years for the mothers and about 10 +/- 4 years for the children. After adapters were ligated using NEBNext reagents, the libraries underwent 100+100 nt paired-end sequencing on an Illumina HiSeq 2000. To avoid cross-contamination, the mother libraries and the child libraries were prepared a month apart and sequenced in separate runs. Each donor had between roughly 450,000 and 2,300,000 distinct TCR beta clonotypes identified. Naive TCR beta clonotypes were estimated from low-frequency clonotypes matched to each donor's FACS-determined naive share, without sorting.

The clonotype was recovered from a boy younger than 18 in good health. The specimen sequenced was blood. The rearrangement combines TRBV6-1 with TRBJ1-2; 8 bases in the junction line up with TRBD1. The CDR3 corresponds to CASSVGGQGVGYTF. Read as DNA, the sequence is TGTGCCAGCAGTGTAGGAGGACAGGGAGTAGGCTACACCTTC.